Given below is one TCR beta chain in context. The data were produced by immunoSEQ multiplex PCR, yet TCRdb's version contains in-frame clones alone and is incomplete. This sample has over 55,000 clones, with 75% to 90% found just once. The data are from a study of OX40 agonist ivuxolimab in advanced cancers. Trimming took off 1 base at V and 8 bases at J, with 9 bases between the two ends. The CDR3 spans 13 residues. The V gene's germline CDR1 is SGHAT and CDR2 FQNNGV. The receptor was isolated from an adult with an advanced solid tumor such as melanoma, head and neck, liver or kidney cancer. The rearrangement uses TRBV11-2 and TRBJ2-1, with D unclear. The specimen was CD4+ or CD8+ T cells sorted from blood, collected in a trial of the OX40 agonist ivuxolimab. The CDR3 region has the DNA TGTGCCAGCAGCTTAGTTGGACGTGATGAGCAGTTCTTC. Encoded protein: CASSLVGRDEQFF. The full variable domain, rest sourced from reference TRBV11-2 and TRBJ2-1, is EAGVAQSPRYKIIEKRQSVAFWCNPISGHATLYWYQQILGQGPKLLIQFQNNGVVDDSQLPKDRFSAERLKGVDSTLKIQPAKLEDSAVYLCASSLVGRDEQFFGPGTRLTVL.